Each of the 10 T cell receptor beta chains below was sequenced from the same sample in a study of T cells after yellow fever vaccination. MiXCR, run by TCRdb on the 5' RACE reads, gives a single entry per CDR3 protein. The repertoire holds more than 95,000 distinct CDR3 sequences, about 15% seen once, with around 46% in the top ten. Sequenced material: CD8+ T cells sorted from PBMCs, taken 5 days after the yellow fever booster vaccination. The receptors were gathered from a man aged 18-30 years who received the YFV17D yellow fever vaccine.

This clonotype has more than one count but fewer than ten. This chain uses TRBV6-2 or TRBV6-3 with TRBJ2-1; D might be TRBD2 (5 bases). Trimming stripped 8 bases from V and 8 bases from J, with 10 bases between. CDR1 is MNHEY, CDR2 SVGEGT, per germline. The CDR3 length is 11 residues. CDR3 nucleotide sequence: TGTGCCAGCGTTTCGGGGTATGAGCAGTTCTTC. Translated: CASVSGYEQFF.

This clonotype was counted ten times or more. The CDR3 region is CASVNGGGTDTQYF. The DNA for the CDR3 is TGTGCCAGTGTCAATGGGGGCGGCACAGATACGCAGTATTTT. The chain uses TRBV11-2 and TRBJ2-3; D might be TRBD1 (6 bases). Germline CDR1 reads SGHAT; CDR2 reads FQNNGV. CDR3 size: 14 residues. V lost 9 bases and J 1 base, leaving 14 bases between the germline ends.

This clonotype was observed a few times. The J gene is TRBJ2-1, the V gene TRBV9, with 16 bases that match TRBD2. Germline CDR1 reads SGDLS; CDR2 reads YYNGEE. The CDR3 has 13 residues. The trim removed 2 bases at V and 14 bases at J, leaving 1 base unmatched. For the CDR3, the DNA is TGTGCCAGCAGCGTGGGACTAGCGGGGGGGAAGTTCTTC. As protein: CASSVGLAGGKFF. The full variable domain, with the rest looked up from reference TRBV9 and TRBJ2-1, is DSGVTQTPKHLITATGQRVTLRCSPRSGDLSVYWYQQSLDQGLQFLIQYYNGEERAKGNILERFSAQQFPDLHSELNLSSLELGDSALYFCASSVGLAGGKFFGPGTRLTVL.

The chain joins TRBV15 to TRBJ2-5; D uncertain. The CDR3 contains 14 residues. Looked up from germline, CDR1 is LNHNV and CDR2 is YYDKDF (reference sequence). V was pared by 1 base and J by 1 base, with 7 bases between. DNA of the CDR3: TGTGCCACCAGCAGAGTGGTGCCCCAAGAGACCCAGTACTTC. Translating gives CATSRVVPQETQYF.

This clonotype was counted a few times. The V call is TRBV12-3 or TRBV12-4, the J call TRBJ2-7, with D perhaps TRBD1 (5 bases). This CDR3 has 13 residues. V was cut by 4 bases and J by 2 bases, with 9 bases left in between. In DNA, the CDR3 is TGTGCCAGCAGTTGGGGCCAGACCTACGAGCAGTACTTC. This sequence encodes CASSWGQTYEQYF.

This clonotype appeared many times. This chain uses TRBV2 with TRBJ2-5; 10 positions agree with TRBD1. From germline, CDR1 is SNHLY and CDR2 FYNNEI. The CDR3 consists of 15 residues. The trim removed 7 bases at V and 5 bases at J, leaving 10 bases unmatched. The CDR3 coding sequence is TGTGCCAGCACAGGGACAGGGGCGACTGAGGAGACCCAGTACTTC. Translation: CASTGTGATEETQYF.

This chain connects TRBV14 to TRBJ2-2; D call uncertain. Germline V gene sequence: CDR1 SGHDN, CDR2 FVKESK. Trimming removed 1 base at V and 3 bases at J, with 6 bases between. CDR3 length: 14 amino acids. For the CDR3, the DNA is TGTGCCAGCAGCCAAGGATCTTACACCGGGGAGCTGTTTTTT. This encodes CASSQGSYTGELFF.

This chain links TRBV7-9 with TRBJ1-2; D perhaps matches TRBD1 (5 bases). V was clipped by 6 bases and J by 5 bases, with 19 bases between them. CDR3 size: 15 residues. Germline CDR1 is SEHNR and CDR2 is FQNEAQ (reference sequence). The CDR3 DNA sequence: TGTGCCAGCAGGAAAAAGGGGAGTTTAGGTTATGGCTACACCTTC. Protein product: CASRKKGSLGYGYTF.

This clonotype was seen more than once but under ten times. CDR3 in amino acids: CASSDGSGGSDTQYF. The CDR3 region has the DNA TGTGCCAGCAGTGACGGTAGCGGGGGGTCAGATACGCAGTATTTT. The V and J genes are TRBV6-4 and TRBJ2-3; 10 positions match TRBD2. The V and J ends lost 2 bases and 4 bases, in that order; junction bases with no gene match: 3. Germline values: CDR1 MRHNA, CDR2 SNTAGT. The CDR3 contains 15 residues.

In its sample, this clonotype was seen a few times. V usage is TRBV28 and J usage is TRBJ2-3; TRBD1 might be the D (6 bases). The CDR3 extends over 14 amino acids. Trimming took off 4 bases at V and 0 bases at J, with 8 bases between the two ends. CDR1 and CDR2 from the germline V gene are MDHEN and SYDVKM. CDR3 in DNA: TGTGCCAGCAGTTCAACAGGGAGCACAGATACGCAGTATTTT. Its protein is CASSSTGSTDTQYF.